This T cell receptor (beta chain) was observed in a study of blood T cells in healthy people across ages. Germline lookup yields CDR1 WNHNN and CDR2 SYGVQD (reference sequence). V lost 7 bases, J lost 0 bases, and 14 bases lay in between. The CDR3 loop spans 15 amino acids. Sample-barcoded 5' priming and a J-beta primer mix drove a second PCR of about 6 to 12 cycles. Each cDNA molecule received a tag from a template-switch adaptor that had 12 random nucleotides. TCRdb itself ran the 5' RACE reads through MiXCR, one entry per CDR3 protein. The sample carries 1.6 million or so distinct CDR3 sequences, about 35% recorded once.

The chain employs TRBV10-1 and TRBJ2-3; maybe TRBD2 (5 bases). Sequenced: blood. The TCR was taken from a woman between 25 and 40 years old in good health. The CDR3 nucleotides read TGCGCCAGCACCCGTACTAGTAAAAGCACAGATACGCAGTATTTT. It codes for CASTRTSKSTDTQYF.